This is a list of T cell receptor beta chains from one sample in a study of blood T cell repertoires in COVID-19. Here immunoSEQ multiplex PCR was the method, and the copy in TCRdb shows in-frame clones only, minus some. The sample shows roughly 250,000 clones, about 87% of them seen only once. The sequenced material came from PBMCs or T cells enriched from blood (not recorded which). The receptors shown here come from a woman aged 50 to 60 who had recovered from COVID-19. Each CDR3 is given with its conserved first and last residue. Fields, in order: CDR3 length, V gene, J gene, D gene, CDR3 protein, CDR3 DNA. A D gene is named only where the DNA matches it firmly.

CDR3 length: 15
V gene: TRBV6-6
J gene: TRBJ2-3
D gene: TRBD2
CDR3 protein: CASSYSSGRADTQYF
CDR3 DNA: TGTGCCAGCAGTTACTCAAGCGGGAGAGCAGATACGCAGTATTTT

CDR3 length: 12
V gene: TRBV24-1
J gene: TRBJ1-2
D gene: .
CDR3 protein: CATSEQGYGYTF
CDR3 DNA: TGTGCCACCAGTGAACAGGGTTATGGCTACACCTTC

CDR3 length: 18
V gene: TRBV30
J gene: TRBJ2-5
D gene: TRBD2
CDR3 protein: CAWSFKGLAGKFQETQYF
CDR3 DNA: TGTGCCTGGAGCTTCAAGGGACTAGCGGGAAAGTTCCAAGAGACCCAGTACTTC

CDR3 length: 16
V gene: TRBV18
J gene: TRBJ2-7
D gene: TRBD2
CDR3 protein: CASSPVRSSGTYEQYF
CDR3 DNA: TGTGCCAGCTCACCGGTTCGGTCTAGCGGAACCTACGAGCAGTACTTC

CDR3 length: 15
V gene: TRBV5-1
J gene: TRBJ2-5
D gene: TRBD1
CDR3 protein: CASSLGQGFQETQYF
CDR3 DNA: TGCGCCAGCAGCTTGGGACAGGGGTTTCAAGAGACCCAGTACTTC

CDR3 length: 14
V gene: TRBV7-2
J gene: TRBJ2-7
D gene: TRBD2
CDR3 protein: CASRPAGGQGEQYF
CDR3 DNA: TGTGCCAGCAGACCAGCGGGAGGCCAAGGGGAGCAGTACTTC

CDR3 length: 15
V gene: TRBV29-1
J gene: TRBJ2-2
D gene: .
CDR3 protein: CSVEHSDPNTGELFF
CDR3 DNA: TGCAGCGTTGAGCACAGTGATCCGAACACCGGGGAGCTGTTTTTT

CDR3 length: 16
V gene: TRBV27
J gene: TRBJ2-1
D gene: TRBD2
CDR3 protein: CASSFLTSGTRNEQFF
CDR3 DNA: TGTGCCAGCAGTTTTCTGACTAGCGGGACTCGGAATGAGCAGTTCTTC

CDR3 length: 15
V gene: TRBV7-6
J gene: TRBJ2-1
D gene: .
CDR3 protein: CASSYRHSSYNEQFF
CDR3 DNA: TGTGCCAGCAGCTACAGGCACAGCTCCTACAATGAGCAGTTCTTC

CDR3 length: 15
V gene: TRBV4-1
J gene: TRBJ2-1
D gene: TRBD2
CDR3 protein: CASSQQGGSGDEQFF
CDR3 DNA: TGCGCCAGCAGCCAACAGGGCGGGAGTGGCGATGAGCAGTTCTTC

CDR3 length: 14
V gene: TRBV20-1
J gene: TRBJ2-1
D gene: TRBD2
CDR3 protein: CSASPSGSVNEQFF
CDR3 DNA: TGCAGTGCTAGTCCTAGCGGGAGTGTCAATGAGCAGTTCTTC

CDR3 length: 16
V gene: TRBV21-1
J gene: TRBJ2-1
D gene: .
CDR3 protein: CASSKHDSAGGNEQFF
CDR3 DNA: TGTGCCAGCAGCAAACACGATTCGGCGGGAGGCAATGAGCAGTTCTTC

CDR3 length: 15
V gene: TRBV7-2
J gene: TRBJ2-1
D gene: .
CDR3 protein: CASSWGRAGNNEQFF
CDR3 DNA: TGTGCCAGCAGCTGGGGACGGGCGGGGAACAATGAGCAGTTCTTC

CDR3 length: 16
V gene: TRBV19
J gene: TRBJ2-2
D gene: TRBD1
CDR3 protein: CASSMIQGKITGELFF
CDR3 DNA: TGTGCCAGTAGTATGATACAGGGGAAAATCACCGGGGAGCTGTTTTTT

CDR3 length: 16
V gene: TRBV7-9
J gene: TRBJ2-3
D gene: .
CDR3 protein: CASSSQTGISTDTQYF
CDR3 DNA: TGTGCCAGCAGCTCGCAAACAGGGATTAGCACAGATACGCAGTATTTT

CDR3 length: 15
V gene: TRBV7-7
J gene: TRBJ2-7
D gene: .
CDR3 protein: CASSLGTETSYEQYF
CDR3 DNA: TGTGCTAGCAGCTTGGGGACTGAAACCTCCTACGAGCAGTACTTC

CDR3 length: 15
V gene: TRBV6-6
J gene: TRBJ2-5
D gene: TRBD2
CDR3 protein: CASSYSTSGEETQYF
CDR3 DNA: TGTGCCAGCAGTTACTCCACTAGCGGGGAAGAGACCCAGTACTTC